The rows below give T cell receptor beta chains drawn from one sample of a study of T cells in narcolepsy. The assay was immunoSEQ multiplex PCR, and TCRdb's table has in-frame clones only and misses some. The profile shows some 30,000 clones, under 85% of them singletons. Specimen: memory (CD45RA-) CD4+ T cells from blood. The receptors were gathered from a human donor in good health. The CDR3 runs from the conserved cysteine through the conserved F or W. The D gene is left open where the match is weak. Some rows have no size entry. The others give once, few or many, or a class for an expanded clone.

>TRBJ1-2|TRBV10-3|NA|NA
TGTGCCACCAGTGAAGCGGGGAACTATGGCTACACCTTC
CATSEAGNYGYTF
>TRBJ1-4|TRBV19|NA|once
TGTGCCAGTAGTGCAAACAGGGAGGCTGAAAAACTGTTTTTT
CASSANREAEKLFF
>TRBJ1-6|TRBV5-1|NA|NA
TGTGCCAGCAGCTTGTGGTTGGAGGGTGGGAATTCACCCCTCCACTTT
CASSLWLEGGNSPLHF
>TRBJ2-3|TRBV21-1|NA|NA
TGTGCCAGCAGCTGTTCAGGCGGGGGGTGGGATACGCAGTATTTT
CASSCSGGGWDTQYF
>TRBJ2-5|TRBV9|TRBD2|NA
TGTGCCAGCAGCGCGACTAGCGGGGGGGAAGAGACCCAGTACTTC
CASSATSGGEETQYF
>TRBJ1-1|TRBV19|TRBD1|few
TGTGCCAGTAGCTTGGACAGGGGCACTGAAGCTTTCTTT
CASSLDRGTEAFF
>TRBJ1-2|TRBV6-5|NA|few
TGTGCCAGCAGTTACGGGGCCGGAAGGCTTGATGGCTACACCTTC
CASSYGAGRLDGYTF
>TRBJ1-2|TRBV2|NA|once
TGTGCCAGCTTAGGACAGCGGCTCTATGGCTACACCTTC
CASLGQRLYGYTF
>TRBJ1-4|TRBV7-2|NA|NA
TGTGCCAGCAGCTCACAGGGTAATGAAAAACTGTTTTTT
CASSSQGNEKLFF
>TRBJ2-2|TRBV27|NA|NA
TGTGCCAGCTCACTAGTAGGCACCGGGGAGCTGTTTTTT
CASSLVGTGELFF
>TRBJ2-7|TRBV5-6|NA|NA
TGTGCCAGCAGCTTCCCAGGACTTGGGTACGAGCAGTACTTC
CASSFPGLGYEQYF
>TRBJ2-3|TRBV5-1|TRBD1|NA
TGCGCCAGCAGCTCGGGACAGGGGGCGAGTCGTGCAAGTACGCAGTATTTT
CASSSGQGASRASTQYF
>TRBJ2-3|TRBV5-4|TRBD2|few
TGTGCCAGCAGCGCTAGACTAGCGGCAGATACGCAGTATTTT
CASSARLAADTQYF
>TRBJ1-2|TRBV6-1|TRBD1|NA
TGTGCCAGCAGTCCCTCGACAGGGTCGGGTAGGGGCTACACCTTC
CASSPSTGSGRGYTF
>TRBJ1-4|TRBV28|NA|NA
TGTGCCAGCGGGGGAAGTGATAATGAAAAACTGTTTTTT
CASGGSDNEKLFF
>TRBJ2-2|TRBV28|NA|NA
TGTGCCAGTATACGGCCGAGCACCGGGGAGCTGTTTTTT
CASIRPSTGELFF
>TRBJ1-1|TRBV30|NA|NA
TGTGCCAGCCAGACGGAACTGAACACTGAAGCTTTCTTT
CASQTELNTEAFF
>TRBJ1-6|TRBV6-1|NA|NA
TGTGCCAGCAGTGAACCAGGGACCAACCCCCTCCACTTT
CASSEPGTNPLHF
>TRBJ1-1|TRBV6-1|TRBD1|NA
TGTGCCAGCAGTGCCGCCGGGACAGGATATATGAACACTGAAGCTTTCTTT
CASSAAGTGYMNTEAFF
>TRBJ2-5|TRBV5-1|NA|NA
TGCGCCAGCAGCCCCTCTTTGGGACCCCTGGAGACCCAGTACTTC
CASSPSLGPLETQYF
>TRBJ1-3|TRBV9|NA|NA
TGTGCCAGCAGCCCCGGCCCAGTCTCTGGAAACACCATATATTTT
CASSPGPVSGNTIYF
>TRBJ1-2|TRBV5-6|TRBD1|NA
TGTGCCAGCAGCTCAGGAACCGGGACAGCCTATGGCTACACCTTC
CASSSGTGTAYGYTF
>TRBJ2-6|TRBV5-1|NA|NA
TGCGCCAGCAGCAAGGGTGGTGGGGCCAACGTCCTGACTTTC
CASSKGGGANVLTF
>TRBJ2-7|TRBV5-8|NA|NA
TGTGCCAGCAATAATATCTTCCGGGACCGGAGGGGGTACTTC
CASNNIFRDRRGYF
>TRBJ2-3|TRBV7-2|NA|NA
TGTGCCAGCAGCTTAGCGCTACTTTATAATACAGATACGCAGTATTTT
CASSLALLYNTDTQYF
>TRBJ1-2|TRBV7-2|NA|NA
TGTGCCAGCAGCTTGGCCCGGCAGAACTATGGCTACACCTTC
CASSLARQNYGYTF
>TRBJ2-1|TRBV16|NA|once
TGTGCCAGCAGCCAATCGGCCTCCTCGGGCCCCTGGGAGCAGTTCTTC
CASSQSASSGPWEQFF
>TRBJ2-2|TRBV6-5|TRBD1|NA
TGTGCCAGCAGTCTACACAGGGGGCGCACCGGGGAGCTGTTTTTT
CASSLHRGRTGELFF
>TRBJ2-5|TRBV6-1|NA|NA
TGTGCCAGCAGGGGCGGCGGGAAAGAGACCCAGTACTTC
CASRGGGKETQYF
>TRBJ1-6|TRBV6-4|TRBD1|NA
TGTGCCAGCAGTGCCGGGGACAGGGATTCACCCCTCCACTTT
CASSAGDRDSPLHF
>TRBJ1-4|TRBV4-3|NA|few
TGCGCCAGCAGCCAGGTACAGGGTAGGGGAACTAATGAAAAACTGTTTTTT
CASSQVQGRGTNEKLFF
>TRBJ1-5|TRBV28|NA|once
TGTGCCAGCAGCCCACCGTCGGGGGCGGGGAGCAATCAGCCCCAGCATTTT
CASSPPSGAGSNQPQHF
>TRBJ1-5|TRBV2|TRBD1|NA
TGTGCCAGCAGTGCTCCGGGACAGCGAGGGAATCAGCCCCAGCATTTT
CASSAPGQRGNQPQHF
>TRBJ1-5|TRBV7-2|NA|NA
TGTGCCAGCACTTTAGGACTTAGCAATCAGCCCCAGCATTTT
CASTLGLSNQPQHF
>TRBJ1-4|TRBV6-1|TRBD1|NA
TGTGCCAGCAGTGCCCCTTCCCCGGGACAGGGGGGTGAAAAACTGTTTTTT
CASSAPSPGQGGEKLFF
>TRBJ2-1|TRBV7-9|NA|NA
TGTGCCAGGATCAAGACAGCGACACCACTAAGCTTCTCCTACAATGAGCAGTTCTTC
CARIKTATPLSFSYNEQFF
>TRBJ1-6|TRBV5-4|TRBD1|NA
TGTGCCAGCAGCTGGGACAGAATGACAAATTCACCCCTCCACTTT
CASSWDRMTNSPLHF
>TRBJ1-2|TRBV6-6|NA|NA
TGTGCCAGCAGGAGTGGCGGGGTAGACTATGGCTACACCTTC
CASRSGGVDYGYTF
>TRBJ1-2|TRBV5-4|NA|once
TGTGCCAGCAGCTTGGACAGAAGGGGCTACACCTTC
CASSLDRRGYTF
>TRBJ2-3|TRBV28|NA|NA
TGTGCCAGCAGTCCGTCCGTGGGGCGACCAAACACAGATACGCAGTATTTT
CASSPSVGRPNTDTQYF
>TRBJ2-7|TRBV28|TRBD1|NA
TGTGCCAGCAGTTCGCCGGGACAGGGCGTCGAGCAGTACTTC
CASSSPGQGVEQYF
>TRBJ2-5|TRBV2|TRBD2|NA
TGTGCCAGCAGTGATCTGTGGCTAGCGGGGGGCCCTATCGCAGAGACCCAGTACTTC
CASSDLWLAGGPIAETQYF
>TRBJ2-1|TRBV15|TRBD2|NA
TGTGCCACCAGCAGAGCTTGGACTAGCGGGGGGGTATACAATGAGCAGTTCTTC
CATSRAWTSGGVYNEQFF
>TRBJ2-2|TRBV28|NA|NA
TGTGCCAGCAGAGGGCCGGTCGGGGAGCTGTTTTTT
CASRGPVGELFF
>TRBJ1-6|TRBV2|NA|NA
TGTGCCAGCAGTGAGGGGAAGGGAGGATATGTCTATAATTCACCCCTCCACTTT
CASSEGKGGYVYNSPLHF
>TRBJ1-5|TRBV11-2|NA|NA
TGTGCCAGCAGCTTAGACGGGGATAGCAATCAGCCCCAGCATTTT
CASSLDGDSNQPQHF
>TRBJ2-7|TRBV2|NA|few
TGTGCCAGCAGTGAAGCGAGAGCCCACGAGCAGTACTTC
CASSEARAHEQYF
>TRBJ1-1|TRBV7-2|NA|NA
TGTGCCAGCAGCTTAGTCAGGGCGGAAGCTTTCTTT
CASSLVRAEAFF
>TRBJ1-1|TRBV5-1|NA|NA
TGCGCCAGCAGCCTAAGGGTACACTCCGAAGCTTTCTTT
CASSLRVHSEAFF
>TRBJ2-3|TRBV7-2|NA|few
TGTGCCAGCAGCTCTTACACAGATACGCAGTATTTT
CASSSYTDTQYF
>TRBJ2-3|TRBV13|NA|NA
TGTGCCAGCAGCCGCGACGGGGGGCCGACAGATACGCAGTATTTT
CASSRDGGPTDTQYF